This T cell receptor beta chain was identified during a study of metastatic and nonmetastatic thyroid tumors. In the study overall: From malignant and benign thyroid patients, repertoires in blood and in tumor or nodule tissue were compared. Findings and limits, study-wide: Benign nodules were reported to have significantly lower TCR beta diversity than malignant thyroid tumors, in blood and tumor.

In the study's own analysis: CDR3 was compared across clinicopathological groups, and the resulting differences were used to build a distant-metastasis classifier for papillary thyroid cancer. TCRdb recomputed clones from the PCR reads via MiXCR. The V and J calls and clone size are TCRdb's, not the authors'. This table has approximately 60,000 clones, almost 30% appearing once. On this clone itself: Its antigen is still unknown. Being one base from a much bigger clone, this may be a read error.

CDR1 is SGHNT and CDR2 is YENEEA in the germline V gene. V was clipped by 5 bases and J by 1 base, with 5 bases between them. CDR3 size: 13 residues. The entire patient cohort was treatment-naive prior to thyroid surgery. The sequenced material came from blood. This chain uses TRBV11-3 with TRBJ2-2, with D hard to call. This TCR was recovered from a female donor with papillary thyroid cancer or a benign thyroid nodule (not recorded which). Some clones in this sample may be carry-over from other donors' samples. The CDR3 loop reads CASSPRNTGELFF. The CDR3 DNA is TGTGCCAGCAGCCCCCGGAACACCGGGGAGCTGTTTTTT.